A selection of T cell receptor beta chains follows, all from one sample in a study of patients and donors after allogeneic stem cell transplantation. TCRdb called the RT-PCR reads again in MiXCR, with one record for every CDR3 protein. The table has around 23,000 distinct CDR3 sequences, less than 45% seen once. The sequencing input was blood, either unsorted or a sorted T cell fraction (not recorded which). Every receptor here comes from a human donor who was either an allogeneic HSCT recipient or a stem cell or donor lymphocyte infusion donor (not recorded which). It is not recorded whose cells these are; they may come from a transplant donor. Both conserved end residues are part of each CDR3. D genes are given only for firm matches. Not every row has a clone size; where given, it reads once, few, many or a size class.

cdr3_nt: TGCGCCAGCAGCTTAAGGGACCCAACCTACGAGCAGTACTTC
cdr3_aa: CASSLRDPTYEQYF
d_call: -
j_call: TRBJ2-7
v_call: TRBV5-1
clone_size: -

cdr3_nt: TGTGCCAGCAGTTTATGGGGAAGGGGCGATCAGCCCCAGCATTTT
cdr3_aa: CASSLWGRGDQPQHF
d_call: -
j_call: TRBJ1-5
v_call: TRBV12-3/TRBV12-4
clone_size: -

cdr3_nt: TGTGCCAGCAGCAGGGTAGCGGGGGGCTCCTACAATGAGCAGTTCTTC
cdr3_aa: CASSRVAGGSYNEQFF
d_call: TRBD2
j_call: TRBJ2-1
v_call: TRBV7-2
clone_size: once

cdr3_nt: TGCAGTGCTAGATCCCAGACAGGGGGCACTGAAGCTTTCTTT
cdr3_aa: CSARSQTGGTEAFF
d_call: TRBD1
j_call: TRBJ1-1
v_call: TRBV20-1
clone_size: -

cdr3_nt: TGCGCCAGCAGTGAAAGTAGAGGGAACAAGAATCAGCCCCAGCATTTT
cdr3_aa: CASSESRGNKNQPQHF
d_call: -
j_call: TRBJ1-5
v_call: TRBV10-2
clone_size: -

cdr3_nt: TGTGCCAGCAGCTTACGGCGAATGGGTCGAGAGACCCAGTACTTC
cdr3_aa: CASSLRRMGRETQYF
d_call: -
j_call: TRBJ2-5
v_call: TRBV7-9
clone_size: -

cdr3_nt: TGTGCCACCTGCAGAGTCGACCACACAGATACGCAGTATTTT
cdr3_aa: CATCRVDHTDTQYF
d_call: -
j_call: TRBJ2-3
v_call: TRBV15
clone_size: -

cdr3_nt: TGTGCCAGCTCAGGACCCGGACAGTTTAACTATGGCTACACCTTC
cdr3_aa: CASSGPGQFNYGYTF
d_call: -
j_call: TRBJ1-2
v_call: TRBV18
clone_size: few

cdr3_nt: TGCGCCAGCAGCCAAGGATTACAGGGGTCCTACGAGCAGTACTTC
cdr3_aa: CASSQGLQGSYEQYF
d_call: TRBD1
j_call: TRBJ2-7
v_call: TRBV4-1
clone_size: -

cdr3_nt: TGTGCCAGCAGCCAATTTGTCCTAGCGTATCCATCCGATGAGCAGTTCTTC
cdr3_aa: CASSQFVLAYPSDEQFF
d_call: -
j_call: TRBJ2-1
v_call: TRBV4-2
clone_size: many

cdr3_nt: TGTGCCAGCAGTTACTCGAGGCAGGCTTCTGGAAACACCATATATTTT
cdr3_aa: CASSYSRQASGNTIYF
d_call: -
j_call: TRBJ1-3
v_call: TRBV6-5
clone_size: -

cdr3_nt: TGCGCCAGCAGTGATGGGGTCCAAGAGACCCAGTACTTC
cdr3_aa: CASSDGVQETQYF
d_call: -
j_call: TRBJ2-5
v_call: TRBV10-1
clone_size: few

cdr3_nt: TGCAGTGCTAGAGACGAGACTTTCTACACCGGGGAGCTGTTTTTT
cdr3_aa: CSARDETFYTGELFF
d_call: -
j_call: TRBJ2-2
v_call: TRBV20-1
clone_size: -

cdr3_nt: TGCGCCAGCAGCTTGGACAGCGGGGGTTCTACAGATACGCAGTATTTT
cdr3_aa: CASSLDSGGSTDTQYF
d_call: TRBD2
j_call: TRBJ2-3
v_call: TRBV5-1
clone_size: few

cdr3_nt: TGTGCCAGCAGCGACGGACAGGGCCTTGGCTACACCTTC
cdr3_aa: CASSDGQGLGYTF
d_call: TRBD1
j_call: TRBJ1-2
v_call: TRBV4-2
clone_size: few

cdr3_nt: TGTGCCAGCAGGCCCCTTGGGACAGGAGGGGTTTTCTATGGCTACACCTTC
cdr3_aa: CASRPLGTGGVFYGYTF
d_call: TRBD1
j_call: TRBJ1-2
v_call: TRBV7-2
clone_size: few

cdr3_nt: TGTGCCAGCAGCTTAGGGGTTCTAGCCCTTAGCTCCTACAATGAGCAGTTCTTC
cdr3_aa: CASSLGVLALSSYNEQFF
d_call: -
j_call: TRBJ2-1
v_call: TRBV11-2
clone_size: few

cdr3_nt: TGTGCCAGCAGCTTAGACTTAGGACAGCCCCAGCATTTT
cdr3_aa: CASSLDLGQPQHF
d_call: -
j_call: TRBJ1-5
v_call: TRBV11-2
clone_size: -

cdr3_nt: TGTGCCACCAGCAGGGAACAGACAGGGGAAGAGACCCAGTACTTC
cdr3_aa: CATSREQTGEETQYF
d_call: TRBD1
j_call: TRBJ2-5
v_call: TRBV15
clone_size: -

cdr3_nt: TGTGCCAGCAGTCCAACAGGGGTTCACTATGGCTACACCTTC
cdr3_aa: CASSPTGVHYGYTF
d_call: TRBD1
j_call: TRBJ1-2
v_call: TRBV6-6
clone_size: -

cdr3_nt: TGCGCCAGCAAGCAGGACAACTCCTACGAGCAGTACTTC
cdr3_aa: CASKQDNSYEQYF
d_call: -
j_call: TRBJ2-7
v_call: TRBV5-1
clone_size: -

cdr3_nt: TGTGCCAGCAGCCCCCTGGTGACGAGGGGGGCCAACGTCCTGACTTTC
cdr3_aa: CASSPLVTRGANVLTF
d_call: -
j_call: TRBJ2-6
v_call: TRBV3-1
clone_size: -

cdr3_nt: TGTGCCAGCAGCTCCAGGGGAGAGACCCAGTACTTC
cdr3_aa: CASSSRGETQYF
d_call: -
j_call: TRBJ2-5
v_call: TRBV5-4
clone_size: few

cdr3_nt: TGTGCCAGCAGGGGTTACCGGGACAGTAATGAAAAACTGTTTTTT
cdr3_aa: CASRGYRDSNEKLFF
d_call: TRBD1
j_call: TRBJ1-4
v_call: TRBV13
clone_size: -

cdr3_nt: TGTGCCAGCAGTTTGGACAGGGGGCGGGATGGCTACACCTTC
cdr3_aa: CASSLDRGRDGYTF
d_call: TRBD1
j_call: TRBJ1-2
v_call: TRBV28
clone_size: many

cdr3_nt: TGTGCCAGCAGTTACCACGGCAAAGAGACCCAGTACTTC
cdr3_aa: CASSYHGKETQYF
d_call: -
j_call: TRBJ2-5
v_call: TRBV27
clone_size: -

cdr3_nt: TGTGCCAGCAGCGTTTGGACAGGGGGCCAAGCTTTCTTT
cdr3_aa: CASSVWTGGQAFF
d_call: TRBD1
j_call: TRBJ1-1
v_call: TRBV7-9
clone_size: -

cdr3_nt: TGTGCCAGCAGCCCTAGACAGGGCCTGAACACTGAAGCTTTCTTT
cdr3_aa: CASSPRQGLNTEAFF
d_call: TRBD1
j_call: TRBJ1-1
v_call: TRBV7-7
clone_size: once

cdr3_nt: TGTGCCAGCAGCGACAGTTTAAGCTCCTATAATTCACCCCTCCACTTT
cdr3_aa: CASSDSLSSYNSPLHF
d_call: -
j_call: TRBJ1-6
v_call: TRBV28
clone_size: -

cdr3_nt: TGTGCCAGCAGCTTAGTGCGGCGGACGGTCAGCAATCAGCCCCAGCATTTT
cdr3_aa: CASSLVRRTVSNQPQHF
d_call: -
j_call: TRBJ1-5
v_call: TRBV7-8
clone_size: few

cdr3_nt: TGTGCCAGCAGTTACTCAAGGCGGGGGACCCAGTACTTC
cdr3_aa: CASSYSRRGTQYF
d_call: -
j_call: TRBJ2-5
v_call: TRBV6-5
clone_size: -

cdr3_nt: TGCGCCAGCAGCTCATCATACGTTGGCGACACTGAAGCTTTCTTT
cdr3_aa: CASSSSYVGDTEAFF
d_call: -
j_call: TRBJ1-1
v_call: TRBV5-1
clone_size: -

cdr3_nt: TGTGCCAGCAGCCCGCAAGGTCGAGGAGCTTTCTTT
cdr3_aa: CASSPQGRGAFF
d_call: -
j_call: TRBJ1-1
v_call: TRBV27
clone_size: once

cdr3_nt: TGTGCCACCAGCCTTCAGGGAACTAACACTGAAGCTTTCTTT
cdr3_aa: CATSLQGTNTEAFF
d_call: -
j_call: TRBJ1-1
v_call: TRBV15
clone_size: -

cdr3_nt: TGCAGCGTCGATGGGGTGGACAGGCCGGACACAGATACGCAGTATTTT
cdr3_aa: CSVDGVDRPDTDTQYF
d_call: TRBD1
j_call: TRBJ2-3
v_call: TRBV29-1
clone_size: once

cdr3_nt: TGCGCCAGCAGCCTCGGGGGAAGGGATTCACCCCTCCACTTT
cdr3_aa: CASSLGGRDSPLHF
d_call: -
j_call: TRBJ1-6
v_call: TRBV5-1
clone_size: -

cdr3_nt: TGCAGCGCGGACAGGGGGCGCGGAGGTTCAGATACGCAGTATTTT
cdr3_aa: CSADRGRGGSDTQYF
d_call: TRBD1
j_call: TRBJ2-3
v_call: TRBV29-1
clone_size: -

cdr3_nt: TGTGCCAGCAGCCCCGGGACTAGCTCCTATTTT
cdr3_aa: CASSPGTSSYF
d_call: TRBD2
j_call: TRBJ2-3
v_call: TRBV7-9
clone_size: -

cdr3_nt: TGTGCCAGCAGCCATACAAATACGCAGTATTTT
cdr3_aa: CASSHTNTQYF
d_call: -
j_call: TRBJ2-3
v_call: TRBV14
clone_size: -

cdr3_nt: TGTGCCAGCAGCTGGGTATTAGCGGGGTACAATGAGCAGTTCTTC
cdr3_aa: CASSWVLAGYNEQFF
d_call: TRBD2
j_call: TRBJ2-1
v_call: TRBV12-3/TRBV12-4
clone_size: -

cdr3_nt: TGTGCCAGCTCACGGAGAGACAGGGATAACTATGGCTACACCTTC
cdr3_aa: CASSRRDRDNYGYTF
d_call: TRBD1
j_call: TRBJ1-2
v_call: TRBV18
clone_size: few

cdr3_nt: TGTGCCAGCAGCTTAGCTAGCGGCGCCTACGAGCAGTACTTC
cdr3_aa: CASSLASGAYEQYF
d_call: -
j_call: TRBJ2-7
v_call: TRBV7-9
clone_size: -

cdr3_nt: TGCGCCAGCAGTCGAGGACAGACTGCAACTAATGAAAAACTGTTTTTT
cdr3_aa: CASSRGQTATNEKLFF
d_call: -
j_call: TRBJ1-4
v_call: TRBV4-1
clone_size: -

cdr3_nt: TGTGCCAGCAGTGAACCGGGACCCCTAGATGAGCAGTTCTTC
cdr3_aa: CASSEPGPLDEQFF
d_call: -
j_call: TRBJ2-1
v_call: TRBV25-1
clone_size: few

cdr3_nt: TGCGCCAGCAGCCAAGATCGGGGAGAGTATGGCTACACCTTC
cdr3_aa: CASSQDRGEYGYTF
d_call: -
j_call: TRBJ1-2
v_call: TRBV4-1
clone_size: few

cdr3_nt: TGTGCCAGCAGTTACAGGGACGCCTATGGCTACACCTTC
cdr3_aa: CASSYRDAYGYTF
d_call: -
j_call: TRBJ1-2
v_call: TRBV6-5
clone_size: few

cdr3_nt: TGCGCCAGCAGCCTAACCGGACAGGTCTATGAAGCTTTCTTT
cdr3_aa: CASSLTGQVYEAFF
d_call: TRBD1
j_call: TRBJ1-1
v_call: TRBV5-1
clone_size: -

cdr3_nt: TGCAGTGCTGGATTCACAGTTGATAGCAATCAGCCCCAGCATTTT
cdr3_aa: CSAGFTVDSNQPQHF
d_call: -
j_call: TRBJ1-5
v_call: TRBV20-1
clone_size: -

cdr3_nt: TGCAGTGCTAGAGATACGTTTCACAATCAGCCCCAGCATTTT
cdr3_aa: CSARDTFHNQPQHF
d_call: -
j_call: TRBJ1-5
v_call: TRBV20-1
clone_size: many

cdr3_nt: TGTGCCAGCAGCTTACAGGAATATTACTCTGGAAACACCATATATTTT
cdr3_aa: CASSLQEYYSGNTIYF
d_call: -
j_call: TRBJ1-3
v_call: TRBV5-5
clone_size: -

cdr3_nt: TGTGCCAGCAGTGTCGGGGGGCACAAATACGAGCAGTACTTC
cdr3_aa: CASSVGGHKYEQYF
d_call: -
j_call: TRBJ2-7
v_call: TRBV6-1
clone_size: few

cdr3_nt: TGTGCCAGCAGCCCCCAGCCGGTCAATTCACCCCTCCACTTT
cdr3_aa: CASSPQPVNSPLHF
d_call: -
j_call: TRBJ1-6
v_call: TRBV5-6
clone_size: few

cdr3_nt: TGCGCCAGCAGCTTGGTAGTTGGGGGCAGCTACGAGCAGTACTTC
cdr3_aa: CASSLVVGGSYEQYF
d_call: -
j_call: TRBJ2-7
v_call: TRBV5-1
clone_size: -

cdr3_nt: TGTGCCAGCAGCTTACAGGGGAGAGAGACCCAGTACTTC
cdr3_aa: CASSLQGRETQYF
d_call: -
j_call: TRBJ2-5
v_call: TRBV7-9
clone_size: few

cdr3_nt: TGCAGCCCTAGGAGGGGGAGCTCCTACAATGAGCAGTTCTTC
cdr3_aa: CSPRRGSSYNEQFF
d_call: -
j_call: TRBJ2-1
v_call: TRBV29-1
clone_size: -